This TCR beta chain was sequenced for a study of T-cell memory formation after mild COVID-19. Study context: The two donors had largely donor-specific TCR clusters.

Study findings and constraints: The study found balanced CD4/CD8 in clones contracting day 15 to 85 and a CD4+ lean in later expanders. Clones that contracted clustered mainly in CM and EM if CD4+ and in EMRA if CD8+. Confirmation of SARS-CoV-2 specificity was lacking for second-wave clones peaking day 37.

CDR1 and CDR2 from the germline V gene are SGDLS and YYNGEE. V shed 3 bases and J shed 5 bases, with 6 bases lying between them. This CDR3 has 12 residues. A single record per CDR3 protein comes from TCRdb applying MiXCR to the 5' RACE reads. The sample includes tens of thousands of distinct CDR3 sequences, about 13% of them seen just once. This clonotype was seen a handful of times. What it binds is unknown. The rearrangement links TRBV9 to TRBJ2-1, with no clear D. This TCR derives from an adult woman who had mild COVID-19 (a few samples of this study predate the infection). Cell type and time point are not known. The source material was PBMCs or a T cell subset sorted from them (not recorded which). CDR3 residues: CASSGSHNEQFF. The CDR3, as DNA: TGTGCCAGCAGCGGCAGCCACAATGAGCAGTTCTTC.